The TCR beta chain under discussion was sequenced for a study of cytomegalovirus exposure and HLA in healthy donors. With 6 bases clipped from V and 0 bases from J, the junction kept 11 bases outside the gene matches. The V gene's germline CDR1 is MDHEN and CDR2 SYDVKM. This CDR3 contains 16 residues. Here immunoSEQ multiplex PCR was the method, and the copy in TCRdb shows in-frame clones only, minus some. Here the sample spans about 56,000 clones, around nine tenths being singletons. The genes are TRBV28 and TRBJ2-7; TRBD2 matches at 7 bases. The sample consisted of PBMCs. The receptor was isolated from a man aged 18 to 35 in good health and CMV-seronegative. This CDR3 reads CASSPTGTTTSYEQYF. CDR3 DNA: TGTGCCAGCAGCCCAACCGGGACTACCACCTCCTACGAGCAGTACTTC.